The 6 T cell receptor beta chains listed next were all sequenced from one sample in a study of Ad26.COV2.S vaccination and SARS-CoV-2 variants. The treatment was: 15 to 20 received Ad26.COV2.S at low or high dose, single or two shots; about 5 received placebo; per-sample allocation not given. Samples came from day 63 after the first vaccine or placebo injection. Sequencing was performed with immunoSEQ multiplex PCR; in TCRdb, only in-frame clones are kept and a portion is missing. The table records around 300,000 clones, roughly 90% of them present only once. The sequencing here drew on peripheral blood, taken in a trial of Ad26.COV2.S vaccine versus placebo. The receptors shown here come from a person between 18 and 65 years old who received the Ad26.COV2.S COVID-19 vaccine or a placebo.

This clone occurred once. The chain combines TRBV18 with TRBJ2-3; D possibly corresponds to TRBD1 (6 bases). Deletions cut 5 bases from V and 4 bases from J, with 10 bases between. The V gene's germline CDR1 is KGHSH and CDR2 LQKENI. The CDR3 sequence is 13 residues long. CDR3 sequence (DNA): TGTGCCAGCTCAACAGGGTTAGCAGATACGCAGTATTTT. This sequence encodes CASSTGLADTQYF.

The chain joins TRBV27 to TRBJ1-2, with D possibly TRBD1 on 6 matching bases. V lost 5 bases and J lost 5, with 18 bases in between. CDR3 length equals 15 residues. Germline-derived CDR1 and CDR2 are MNHEY and SMNVEV (reference sequence). The CDR3 DNA reads as TGTGCCAGCAGTCCAACGAGGGGGGGCCGATATGGCTACACCTTC. Translated: CASSPTRGGRYGYTF.

The chain is built from TRBV5-6 and TRBJ2-1; a possible D gene is TRBD1 (5 bases). There are 15 residues in the CDR3. Germline V gene data show CDR1 as SGHDT and CDR2 as YYEEEE. V dropped 4 bases and J dropped 9 bases, with 20 bases sitting between them. CDR3: CASSTGPAVDTEQFF. The CDR3 coding sequence is TGTGCCAGCAGCACCGGACCGGCGGTGGACACTGAGCAGTTCTTC.

This sequence joins TRBV7-2 and TRBJ2-7, with D perhaps matching TRBD1 or TRBD2 (5 bases each). Germline CDR1 SGHTA, CDR2 FQGNSA. The CDR3 is 14 amino acids. V dropped 2 bases and J dropped 7 bases, with 15 bases sitting between them. In nucleotides, the CDR3 is TGTGCCAGCAGCTTACCCGCAGGGTCGGGGGAGCAGTACTTC. Translation: CASSLPAGSGEQYF.

V is TRBV5-5 and J is TRBJ2-7; D gene unclear. Per the germline V gene, CDR1 is SGHKS and CDR2 is YYEKEE (reference sequence). The CDR3 length is 13 residues. The V end was cut by 2 bases, the J end by 5 bases, with 11 bases between. In DNA form, the CDR3 reads TGTGCCAGCAGCTTCGCCGTACTCGACGAGCAGTACTTC. It is translated as CASSFAVLDEQYF.

The gene calls are TRBV25-1 and TRBJ2-3; TRBD2 agrees at 9 bases. The V and J ends lost 3 bases and 0 bases, in that order; junction bases with no gene match: 10. The length of the CDR3 is 18 residues. CDR1 MGHDK and CDR2 SYGVNS come from the germline V gene. The CDR3 DNA is TGTGCCAGCAGTGACGGGCGCCTAGCGGGGAAAAGCACAGATACGCAGTATTTT. This gives the protein CASSDGRLAGKSTDTQYF.